The rows below give T cell receptor beta chains drawn from one sample of a study of blood T cell repertoires in COVID-19. This table comes from immunoSEQ multiplex PCR, and its TCRdb copy is limited to in-frame clones, with some not included. Of 150,000 to 200,000 clones detected, around 84% appear once; the ten largest clones hold roughly 18%. Sample: peripheral blood. All receptors derive from a woman of 80 years or more with acute or convalescent COVID-19. Each CDR3 is given with its conserved first and last residue. A D gene is named only where the DNA matches it firmly. Rows may omit the clone size; those that give it use once, few, many or a size class.

j_call: TRBJ1-4; d_call: NA; v_call: TRBV2; clone_size: NA; cdr3_aa: CASSATGIGGFLLFF; cdr3_nt: TGTGCCAGCAGTGCCACAGGGATTGGTGGGTTTCTACTGTTTTTT
j_call: TRBJ1-4; d_call: NA; v_call: TRBV5-1; clone_size: NA; cdr3_aa: CASSREFNEKLFF; cdr3_nt: TGCGCCAGCTCAAGGGAGTTCAATGAAAAACTGTTTTTT
j_call: TRBJ1-1; d_call: NA; v_call: TRBV5-1; clone_size: NA; cdr3_aa: CASSLVSGLNTEAFF; cdr3_nt: TGCGCCAGCAGCTTGGTGTCGGGTTTGAACACTGAAGCTTTCTTT
j_call: TRBJ1-1; d_call: NA; v_call: TRBV6-4; clone_size: NA; cdr3_aa: CASSEGGSLTEAFF; cdr3_nt: TGTGCCAGCAGTGAAGGAGGGTCTCTCACTGAAGCTTTCTTT
j_call: TRBJ2-5; d_call: TRBD2; v_call: TRBV19; clone_size: once; cdr3_aa: CASSSSGGGTQYF; cdr3_nt: TGTGCCAGTAGTTCTAGCGGGGGAGGGACCCAGTACTTC
j_call: TRBJ2-1; d_call: TRBD1; v_call: TRBV28; clone_size: NA; cdr3_aa: CASSSNRQGGQFF; cdr3_nt: TGTGCCAGCAGTTCGAATAGACAGGGGGGGCAGTTCTTC
j_call: TRBJ1-2; d_call: NA; v_call: TRBV19; clone_size: NA; cdr3_aa: CASSLPGPGGYGYTF; cdr3_nt: TGTGCCAGTTCCCTCCCGGGGCCGGGAGGCTATGGCTACACCTTC
j_call: TRBJ2-5; d_call: TRBD1; v_call: TRBV6-2/TRBV6-3; clone_size: NA; cdr3_aa: CASSLLYPGQGETQYF; cdr3_nt: TGTGCCAGCAGCCTCCTTTACCCGGGACAGGGGGAGACCCAGTACTTC
j_call: TRBJ2-1; d_call: NA; v_call: TRBV23-1; clone_size: NA; cdr3_aa: CASSHPSLASIIYNEQFF; cdr3_nt: TGCGCCAGCAGTCATCCTTCTTTGGCATCGATTATTTACAATGAGCAGTTCTTC
j_call: TRBJ2-2; d_call: NA; v_call: TRBV2; clone_size: NA; cdr3_aa: CASSEPDGQGNTGELFF; cdr3_nt: TGTGCCAGCAGTGAACCTGATGGGCAGGGGAACACCGGGGAGCTGTTTTTT
j_call: TRBJ1-4; d_call: TRBD1; v_call: TRBV6-6; clone_size: few; cdr3_aa: CASSSRDRGTEKLFF; cdr3_nt: TGTGCCAGCAGTTCCCGGGACAGGGGGACTGAAAAACTGTTTTTT
j_call: TRBJ1-5; d_call: TRBD1; v_call: TRBV2; clone_size: NA; cdr3_aa: CASSAGTDSNQPQHF; cdr3_nt: TGTGCCAGCAGTGCCGGGACAGATAGCAATCAGCCCCAGCATTTT
j_call: TRBJ1-2; d_call: TRBD1; v_call: TRBV7-2; clone_size: NA; cdr3_aa: CASSSGQAGGYTF; cdr3_nt: TGTGCCAGCAGCTCCGGACAGGCGGGTGGCTACACCTTC
j_call: TRBJ2-2; d_call: TRBD2; v_call: TRBV6-5; clone_size: few; cdr3_aa: CARRTSGRAGELFF; cdr3_nt: TGTGCCAGACGGACTAGCGGGAGGGCGGGGGAGCTGTTTTTT
j_call: TRBJ2-1; d_call: TRBD2; v_call: TRBV28; clone_size: NA; cdr3_aa: CATTGLAGVRDEQFF; cdr3_nt: TGTGCCACAACCGGACTAGCGGGAGTCCGGGATGAGCAGTTCTTC
j_call: TRBJ1-4; d_call: NA; v_call: TRBV6-5; clone_size: NA; cdr3_aa: CASRPSATNEKLFF; cdr3_nt: TGTGCCAGCAGGCCTTCGGCAACTAATGAAAAACTGTTTTTT
j_call: TRBJ1-2; d_call: NA; v_call: TRBV5-1; clone_size: NA; cdr3_aa: CASSLAGGDGYTF; cdr3_nt: TGCGCCAGCAGCTTGGCCGGGGGGGATGGCTACACCTTC
j_call: TRBJ2-3; d_call: TRBD2; v_call: TRBV30; clone_size: once; cdr3_aa: CASSGGVTDTQYF; cdr3_nt: TGTGCCAGTAGCGGGGGGGTCACAGATACGCAGTATTTT
j_call: TRBJ2-3; d_call: NA; v_call: TRBV7-8; clone_size: NA; cdr3_aa: CASNLAGGSTDTQYF; cdr3_nt: TGTGCCAGCAACTTAGCCGGGGGAAGCACAGATACGCAGTATTTT
j_call: TRBJ1-1; d_call: NA; v_call: TRBV10-3; clone_size: NA; cdr3_aa: CAIRDRVLNTEAFF; cdr3_nt: TGTGCCATCAGGGACAGAGTACTGAACACTGAAGCTTTCTTT
j_call: TRBJ1-4; d_call: NA; v_call: TRBV5-1; clone_size: once; cdr3_aa: CASSLGGMEEKLFF; cdr3_nt: TGCGCCAGCAGCTTGGGTGGCATGGAGGAAAAACTGTTTTTT
j_call: TRBJ2-7; d_call: NA; v_call: TRBV6-5; clone_size: once; cdr3_aa: CASSTAEQYF; cdr3_nt: TGTGCCAGCAGTACAGCCGAGCAGTACTTC
j_call: TRBJ2-5; d_call: NA; v_call: TRBV11-2; clone_size: NA; cdr3_aa: CASSSPGGETQYF; cdr3_nt: TGTGCCAGCAGCTCCCCGGGTGGAGAGACCCAGTACTTC
j_call: TRBJ2-3; d_call: NA; v_call: TRBV19; clone_size: NA; cdr3_aa: CASSIVQGTDTQYF; cdr3_nt: TGTGCCAGTAGTATCGTCCAGGGAACAGATACGCAGTATTTT
j_call: TRBJ2-7; d_call: TRBD2; v_call: TRBV7-8; clone_size: NA; cdr3_aa: CASSPPFGLAGGPYEQYF; cdr3_nt: TGTGCCAGCAGCCCTCCTTTTGGACTAGCGGGAGGGCCCTACGAGCAGTACTTC
j_call: TRBJ2-7; d_call: NA; v_call: TRBV21-1; clone_size: NA; cdr3_aa: CASTGQVFNEQYF; cdr3_nt: TGTGCCAGTACGGGACAGGTTTTCAACGAGCAGTACTTC
j_call: TRBJ1-5; d_call: TRBD1; v_call: TRBV2; clone_size: NA; cdr3_aa: CASSGGQGVQPQHF; cdr3_nt: TGTGCCAGCAGTGGAGGACAGGGGGTTCAGCCCCAGCATTTT
j_call: TRBJ2-5; d_call: TRBD1; v_call: TRBV5-1; clone_size: NA; cdr3_aa: CASRTGVSGETQYF; cdr3_nt: TGCGCCAGCCGGACAGGGGTGTCAGGGGAGACCCAGTACTTC
j_call: TRBJ2-7; d_call: TRBD2; v_call: TRBV6-5; clone_size: NA; cdr3_aa: CASSSSSGSSYEQYF; cdr3_nt: TGTGCCAGCAGTTCCTCTAGCGGGAGCTCCTACGAGCAGTACTTC
j_call: TRBJ1-2; d_call: NA; v_call: TRBV5-5; clone_size: NA; cdr3_aa: CASSSSDQAGRGGYTF; cdr3_nt: TGTGCCAGCAGCTCATCTGACCAGGCAGGGCGAGGTGGCTACACCTTC
j_call: TRBJ1-3; d_call: NA; v_call: TRBV6-5; clone_size: NA; cdr3_aa: CASKNLNSGNTIYF; cdr3_nt: TGTGCCAGCAAAAATTTAAACTCTGGAAACACCATATATTTT
j_call: TRBJ2-3; d_call: TRBD2; v_call: TRBV6-2/TRBV6-3; clone_size: NA; cdr3_aa: CASSNPGRGGADTQYF; cdr3_nt: TGTGCCAGCAGTAACCCGGGGCGGGGGGGCGCAGATACGCAGTATTTT
j_call: TRBJ2-5; d_call: TRBD2; v_call: TRBV5-3; clone_size: NA; cdr3_aa: CARSCLLAGGPETQYF; cdr3_nt: TGTGCCAGAAGCTGCCTTCTAGCGGGGGGGCCGGAGACCCAGTACTTC
j_call: TRBJ1-1; d_call: NA; v_call: TRBV10-3; clone_size: NA; cdr3_aa: CAISEVRGGMNTEAFF; cdr3_nt: TGTGCCATCAGTGAGGTCAGGGGTGGAATGAACACTGAAGCTTTCTTT
j_call: TRBJ1-4; d_call: TRBD1; v_call: TRBV9; clone_size: NA; cdr3_aa: CASSIGQGILSNEKLFF; cdr3_nt: TGTGCCAGCAGCATAGGACAGGGTATCCTCTCTAATGAAAAACTGTTTTTT
j_call: TRBJ2-5; d_call: NA; v_call: TRBV9; clone_size: NA; cdr3_aa: CASGEVTQYF; cdr3_nt: TGTGCCAGCGGAGAAGTGACCCAGTACTTC
j_call: TRBJ2-3; d_call: TRBD1; v_call: TRBV5-1; clone_size: NA; cdr3_aa: CASSGQGIDTQYF; cdr3_nt: TGCGCCAGCAGCGGACAGGGAATAGATACGCAGTATTTT
j_call: TRBJ2-2; d_call: NA; v_call: TRBV7-3; clone_size: once; cdr3_aa: CASSLGGTNTGELFF; cdr3_nt: TGTGCCAGCAGCTTAGGGGGCACCAACACCGGGGAGCTGTTTTTT
j_call: TRBJ2-1; d_call: NA; v_call: TRBV5-4; clone_size: many; cdr3_aa: CASPSEDYNEQFF; cdr3_nt: TGTGCCAGCCCCTCAGAGGACTACAATGAGCAGTTCTTC
j_call: TRBJ2-5; d_call: TRBD1; v_call: TRBV19; clone_size: NA; cdr3_aa: CASSIRTGRETQYF; cdr3_nt: TGTGCCAGTAGTATCCGGACAGGGAGGGAGACCCAGTACTTC
j_call: TRBJ1-2; d_call: NA; v_call: TRBV7-8; clone_size: NA; cdr3_aa: CASSLDTVSAGLKRYPF; cdr3_nt: TGTGCCAGCAGCTTAGACACGGTATCAGCGGGACTCAAGCGTTACCCCTTC
j_call: TRBJ2-7; d_call: NA; v_call: TRBV24-1; clone_size: NA; cdr3_aa: CATSEQQGAPLYEQYF; cdr3_nt: TGTGCCACCAGTGAGCAACAGGGAGCCCCTCTCTACGAGCAGTACTTC
j_call: TRBJ2-1; d_call: TRBD2; v_call: TRBV12-5; clone_size: NA; cdr3_aa: CASGSEKLAGIYNEQFF; cdr3_nt: TGTGCTAGTGGTTCGGAGAAGCTAGCGGGGATCTACAATGAGCAGTTCTTC
j_call: TRBJ1-6; d_call: NA; v_call: TRBV28; clone_size: NA; cdr3_aa: CASSPGIPKALHF; cdr3_nt: TGTGCCAGCAGCCCAGGTATTCCCAAGGCCCTCCACTTT
j_call: TRBJ1-1; d_call: NA; v_call: TRBV28; clone_size: NA; cdr3_aa: CASSGRALQNTEAFF; cdr3_nt: TGTGCCAGCAGCGGGCGGGCCCTCCAGAACACTGAAGCTTTCTTT
j_call: TRBJ1-2; d_call: NA; v_call: TRBV5-1; clone_size: NA; cdr3_aa: CASSLGPDSGYGYTF; cdr3_nt: TGCGCCAGCAGCTTGGGGCCGGACAGTGGCTATGGCTACACCTTC
j_call: TRBJ1-5; d_call: NA; v_call: TRBV6-2/TRBV6-3; clone_size: NA; cdr3_aa: CASSYSSWGGVQPQHF; cdr3_nt: TGTGCCAGCAGTTACAGTAGTTGGGGAGGGGTTCAGCCCCAGCATTTT
j_call: TRBJ1-1; d_call: TRBD1; v_call: TRBV15; clone_size: NA; cdr3_aa: CATRFGTGGNTEAFF; cdr3_nt: TGTGCCACCCGTTTCGGGACAGGGGGTAACACTGAAGCTTTCTTT
j_call: TRBJ1-2; d_call: TRBD1; v_call: TRBV19; clone_size: once; cdr3_aa: CASSIGTGSLYGYTF; cdr3_nt: TGTGCCAGTAGTATCGGGACAGGGAGCCTCTATGGCTACACCTTC
j_call: TRBJ1-2; d_call: TRBD1; v_call: TRBV4-3; clone_size: once; cdr3_aa: CASSQEPGQGGYGYTF; cdr3_nt: TGCGCCAGCAGCCAAGAACCGGGACAGGGGGGGTATGGCTACACCTTC
j_call: TRBJ2-7; d_call: TRBD1; v_call: TRBV9; clone_size: NA; cdr3_aa: CASSPFDRGEQYF; cdr3_nt: TGTGCCAGCAGCCCATTCGACAGGGGCGAGCAGTACTTC